These 8 T cell receptor beta chains share one sample of origin, sequenced in a study of T-cell reconstitution after alpha-beta-depleted transplantation in children. The authors prepared the TCRbeta library with unique molecular identifiers. TCRdb ran MiXCR on the PCR reads and lists one entry per CDR3 protein. The table records about 440,000 distinct CDR3 sequences, approximately 41% of them present only once. The sequences come from PBMCs, collected before TCRalphabeta/CD19-depleted stem cell transplant. Receptors were obtained from a girl aged 2 to 10 with aplastic anemia, due to receive a stem cell transplant.

The chain recombines TRBV28 with TRBJ2-3, with TRBD2 matching 7 bases. The CDR3 sequence is 16 residues long. The J segment lost 3 bases and the V segment lost 5 bases, leaving 11 bases of the junction unmatched. Germline CDR1 MDHEN, CDR2 SYDVKM. The CDR3 here is CASSPRAGIGTDTQYF. The DNA for the CDR3 is TGTGCCAGCAGTCCCCGAGCGGGGATCGGGACAGATACGCAGTATTTT.

The rearrangement joins TRBV24-1 to TRBJ2-3; 7 bases map to TRBD1. Germline loops: CDR1 KGHDR, CDR2 SFDVKD. V shed 6 bases and J 2 bases; nucleotides not matched to a gene: 13. The CDR3 has 17 residues. DNA of the CDR3: TGTGCCACCAGTCAATATATGTGGGACAGATTCACAGATACGCAGTATTTT. It translates to CATSQYMWDRFTDTQYF.

V and J are TRBV5-4 and TRBJ2-5; perhaps TRBD1 as D (6 bases). The CDR3 covers 15 residues. The germline V gene has CDR1 SGHNT and CDR2 YYREEE (reference sequence). The V and J ends lost 1 base and 1 base respectively, with 11 bases between them. This CDR3 is CASSLPADSQETQYF. CDR3 nucleotide sequence: TGTGCCAGCAGCTTGCCCGCGGACAGCCAAGAGACCCAGTACTTC.

There are a few counts of this clonotype. CDR3 region: CASSLSSGSSGSFDIQYF. The CDR3 DNA follows: TGTGCCAGCAGCCTCTCGTCGGGCTCTAGCGGGAGTTTTGACATTCAGTACTTC. The chain carries TRBV4-2 and TRBJ2-4, with 10 positions matching TRBD2. Germline loops: CDR1 LGHNA, CDR2 YNFKEQ. The CDR3 has 18 residues. The J segment lost 8 bases and the V segment lost 4 bases, leaving 17 bases of the junction unmatched.

In this sample, this clonotype turned up many times. The junction departs from the called germline gene at one end, perhaps through a read error. V usage is TRBV7-7 and J usage is TRBJ2-5, with 10 bases fitting TRBD2. Germline lookup yields CDR1 SSHAT and CDR2 FNYEAQ (reference sequence). The CDR3 contains 17 residues. The CDR3 DNA reads as TGTGCTAGCAGCTTAAATAGCGGGGGGCCCTTGCAAGAGACCCAGTACTTC. Protein product: CASSLNSGGPLQETQYF.

The genes are TRBV6-5 and TRBJ1-3; D is uncertain. The CDR3 runs to 15 residues. Trimming removed 4 bases at V and 0 bases at J, with 10 bases between. CDR1 is MNHEY and CDR2 is SVGAGI in the germline V gene. The CDR3 DNA reads TGTGCCAGCAGTTTCAGAAGCGCCTCTGGAAACACCATATATTTT. Protein sequence: CASSFRSASGNTIYF.

V and J are TRBV12-3 or TRBV12-4 and TRBJ2-1, with TRBD1 identical over 8 bases. CDR3 length: 15 amino acids. Trimming removed 0 bases from V and 3 bases from J; junction bases left unmatched: 1. This chain's CDR3 is CASSLAGQVYNEQFF. The DNA for the CDR3 is TGTGCCAGCAGTTTAGCGGGACAGGTCTACAATGAGCAGTTCTTC.

The chain couples TRBV5-4 to TRBJ2-5; perhaps TRBD2 as D (6 bases). Between the trimmed V and J ends, which lost 0 bases and 7 bases, there was a span of 7 bases. Looked up from germline, CDR1 is SGHNT and CDR2 is YYREEE (reference sequence). The CDR3 is 12 residues long. CDR3 region: CASSLDGGTQYF. CDR3 sequence (DNA): TGTGCCAGCAGCTTGGACGGGGGGACCCAGTACTTC. Full variable domain (rest looked up from reference TRBV5-4 and TRBJ2-5): ETGVTQSPTHLIKTRGQQVTLRCSSQSGHNTVSWYQQALGQGPQFIFQYYREEENGRGNFPPRFSGLQFPNYSSELNVNALELDDSALYLCASSLDGGTQYFGPGTRLLVL.